This T cell receptor beta chain was retrieved from a study of blood T cell repertoires in COVID-19. Across the study: The study drew acute and convalescent COVID-19 samples from the United States, Italy and Spain.

This clone was seen only a few times. V lost 9 bases to trimming and J lost 3 bases; unmatched junction nucleotides: 12. CDR3 length: 15 residues. The germline V gene has CDR1 LGHNA and CDR2 YNFKEQ. Sequenced by immunoSEQ multiplex PCR; TCRdb stores in-frame clones only, minus some. The sample records tens of thousands of clones, roughly 84% being singletons. The clonotype was recovered from a human donor with active COVID-19. The donor label of this sample is uncertain. Material for sequencing was peripheral blood. This chain links TRBV4-2 with TRBJ2-7, with 9 bases aligning to TRBD2. CDR3 nucleotides: TGTGCCAGTCAGAAGTCGGCTAGCGGGGACTACGAGCAGTACTTC. This encodes CASQKSASGDYEQYF.